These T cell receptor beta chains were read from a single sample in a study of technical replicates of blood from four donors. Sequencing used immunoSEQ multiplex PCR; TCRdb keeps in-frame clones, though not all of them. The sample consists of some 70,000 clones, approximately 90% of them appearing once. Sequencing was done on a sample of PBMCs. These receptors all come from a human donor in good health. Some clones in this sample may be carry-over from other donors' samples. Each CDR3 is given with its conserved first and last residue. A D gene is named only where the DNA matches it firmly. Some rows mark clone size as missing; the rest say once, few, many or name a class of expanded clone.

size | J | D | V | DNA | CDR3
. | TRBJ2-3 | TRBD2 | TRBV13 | TGTGCCAGCAGCGAGCTAGCGGGGGGCCTTAGCACAGATACGCAGTATTTT | CASSELAGGLSTDTQYF
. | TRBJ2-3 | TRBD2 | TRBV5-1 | TGCGCCAGCACCCTAGCGGGAGGGAGCACAGATACGCAGTATTTT | CASTLAGGSTDTQYF
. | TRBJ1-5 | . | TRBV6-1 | TGTGCCAGCAGTGAAGTAGAACAGCCCCAGCATTTT | CASSEVEQPQHF
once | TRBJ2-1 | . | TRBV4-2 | TGTGCCAGCAGCCAAGATCATACGGGAGTTGCTAATGAGCAGTTCTTC | CASSQDHTGVANEQFF
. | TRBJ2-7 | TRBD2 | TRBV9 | TGTGCCAGCAGCGAGGGACTAGATTTCTACGAGCAGTACTTC | CASSEGLDFYEQYF
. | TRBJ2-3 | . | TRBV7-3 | TGTGCCAGCAGCCAACAGGTGGTGGGGGGACAGTATTTT | CASSQQVVGGQYF
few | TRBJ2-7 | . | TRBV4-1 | TGCGCCAGCAGCCAAGGAGGCAGCTACGAGCAGTACTTC | CASSQGGSYEQYF
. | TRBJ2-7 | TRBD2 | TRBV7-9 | TGTGCCAGCAGCCCAAGCGGGAGTGTCTACGAGCAGTACTTC | CASSPSGSVYEQYF
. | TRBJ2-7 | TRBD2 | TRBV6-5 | TGTGCCAGCAGTTACGGTAGCGGGAGGGCGTACGAGCAGTACTTC | CASSYGSGRAYEQYF
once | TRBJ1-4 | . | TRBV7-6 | TGTGCCAGCAGCTTAAGCAGGGGTCGGGAAAAACTGTTTTTT | CASSLSRGREKLFF
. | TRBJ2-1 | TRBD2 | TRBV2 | TGTGCCAGCAGAACTAGCGAAGCTACGAATGAGCAGTTCTTC | CASRTSEATNEQFF
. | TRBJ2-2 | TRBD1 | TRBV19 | TGTGCCAGTAGTTCCCCCGGGACAGCCAACACCGGGGAGCTGTTTTTT | CASSSPGTANTGELFF
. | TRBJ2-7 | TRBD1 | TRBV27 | TGTGCCAGCAGTCCGGGACAGGGGGCAACCAGTTCCTACGAGCAGTACTTC | CASSPGQGATSSYEQYF
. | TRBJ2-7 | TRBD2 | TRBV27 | TGTGCCAGCACCCCCCTAGCGGGAGGGATCGACGAGCAGTACTTC | CASTPLAGGIDEQYF
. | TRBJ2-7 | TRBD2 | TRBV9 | TGTGCCAGCAGCCCAGGGAGGGGAACCCTCCACGAGCAGTACTTC | CASSPGRGTLHEQYF
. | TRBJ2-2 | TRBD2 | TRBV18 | TGTGCCAGCTCACCGTGGGGACTAGCGGGCCATAAAACCGGGGAGCTGTTTTTT | CASSPWGLAGHKTGELFF
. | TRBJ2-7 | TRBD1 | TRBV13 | TGTGCCAGCAGCTCCCGGGACAGGGGGCCGTACGAGCAGTACTTC | CASSSRDRGPYEQYF
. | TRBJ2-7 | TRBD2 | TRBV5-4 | TGTGCCAGCAGGCCCGATAGCGGGGGGGGCTACGAGCAGTACTTC | CASRPDSGGGYEQYF
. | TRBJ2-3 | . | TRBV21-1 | TGTGCCAGCAGCACACCTGGGGGCAGGCGGGGCACAGATACGCAGTATTTT | CASSTPGGRRGTDTQYF
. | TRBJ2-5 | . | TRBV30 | TGTGCCTGGTCCTCGGGGACTCAGTACCAAGAGACCCAGTACTTC | CAWSSGTQYQETQYF
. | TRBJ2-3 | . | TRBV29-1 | TGCAGCTTCGACAGAGAAGGAGATACGCAGTATTTT | CSFDREGDTQYF
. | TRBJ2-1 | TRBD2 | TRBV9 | TGTGCCAGCAGCGAACGGCCAACCGCTAGCGGTGAGCAGTTCTTC | CASSERPTASGEQFF
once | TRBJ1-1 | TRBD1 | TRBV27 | TGTGCCAGCAGTTGGACAGGGAACACTGAAGCTTTCTTT | CASSWTGNTEAFF
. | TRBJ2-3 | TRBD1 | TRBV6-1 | TGTGCCAGCAGTGGGGACAGGGGCCGCACAGATACGCAGTATTTT | CASSGDRGRTDTQYF
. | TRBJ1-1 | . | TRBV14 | TGTGCCAGCAGCTGGGAGTTGAACACTGAAGCTTTCTTT | CASSWELNTEAFF
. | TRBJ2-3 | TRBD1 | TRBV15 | TGTGCCACCAGCAGAGATGGACAGGGTATCACAGATACGCAGTATTTT | CATSRDGQGITDTQYF
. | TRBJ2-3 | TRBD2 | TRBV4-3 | TGCGCCAGCAGCCAAGTAGCGGGGGCTGGAGATACGCAGTATTTT | CASSQVAGAGDTQYF
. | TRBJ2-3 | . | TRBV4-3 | TGCGCCAGCAGCCCCAGCGGGTTCGGCGCAGATACGCAGTATTTT | CASSPSGFGADTQYF
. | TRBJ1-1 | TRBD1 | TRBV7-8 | TGTGCCAGCAGCCCAGGACCCGACAGGGGGACTGAAGCTTTCTTT | CASSPGPDRGTEAFF